Following are 24 T cell receptor beta chains from one sample sequenced in a study of T-cell memory formation after mild COVID-19. In TCRdb, the 5' RACE reads were re-called with MiXCR into one record per CDR3 protein. The table includes about 470,000 distinct CDR3 sequences, roughly 18% detected once. The specimen was PBMCs or a T cell subset sorted from them (not recorded which). These receptors originate from an adult woman who had mild COVID-19 (a few samples of this study predate the infection). Cell type and time point are not known.

The genes are TRBV4-2 and TRBJ2-5, with D perhaps TRBD1 or TRBD2 (5 bases each). V was pared by 4 bases and J by 1 base, with 16 bases between. Germline-derived CDR1 and CDR2 are LGHNA and YNFKEQ. This CDR3 is built from 16 residues. DNA of the CDR3: TGTGCCAGCAGCCTTGGGACCGTACCCTCCCAAGAGACCCAGTACTTC. Its translation is CASSLGTVPSQETQYF.

The chain recombines TRBV20-1 with TRBJ1-2, with D possibly TRBD1 on 6 matching bases. The CDR3 runs to 13 residues. Germline V lookup: CDR1 DFQATT, CDR2 SNEGSKA (reference sequence). V was trimmed by 1 base and J by 6 bases, leaving 12 bases between them. CDR3 DNA sequence: TGCAGTGCTAGAGCAGACTGGGGGCATGGCTACACCTTC. Residues: CSARADWGHGYTF.

The sample holds a few counts of this clonotype. The V gene is TRBV5-5, the J gene TRBJ2-3; tentatively, D is TRBD1 (6 bases). Per germline, CDR1 SGHKS and CDR2 YYEKEE (reference sequence). V was trimmed by 0 bases and J by 1 base, leaving 12 bases between them. The CDR3 has 16 amino acids. CDR3 nucleotides: TGTGCCAGCAGCTTGGGTTTAGGGGGAGGCACAGATACGCAGTATTTT. It encodes CASSLGLGGGTDTQYF. The whole variable domain, remainder taken from reference TRBV5-5 and TRBJ2-3, is DAGVTQSPTHLIKTRGQQVTLRCSPISGHKSVSWYQQVLGQGPQFIFQYYEKEERGRGNFPDRFSARQFPNYSSELNVNALLLGDSALYLCASSLGLGGGTDTQYFGPGTRLTVL.

This sequence joins TRBV20-1 and TRBJ1-1, with D unresolved. The V end was cut by 4 bases, the J end by 0 bases, with 3 bases between. CDR1 DFQATT and CDR2 SNEGSKA come from the germline V gene (reference sequence). The CDR3 is made up of 11 amino acids. The CDR3 region has the DNA TGCAGTGCTACCATGAACACTGAAGCTTTCTTT. Translation: CSATMNTEAFF.

This clonotype appeared many times. CDR3 amino acids: CASRLRLAGGLDEQFF. The CDR3 DNA reads TGTGCCAGCAGGCTACGGCTAGCGGGGGGTCTAGATGAGCAGTTCTTC. The chain joins TRBV7-8 to TRBJ2-1, with 11 bases that match TRBD2. CDR3 length: 16 amino acids. Germline CDR1 SGHVS, CDR2 FQNEAQ. The V gene end was trimmed by 6 bases and the J gene end by 8 bases; junction bases not matched to a gene: 12.

This chain uses TRBV6-5 with TRBJ1-2; D is undetermined. Germline assignment: CDR1 MNHEY and CDR2 SVGAGI. V was cut by 1 base and J by 4 bases, with 10 bases left in between. The CDR3 totals 14 residues. CDR3 coding DNA: TGTGCCAGCAGTTACTATCCCAGGAGCTATGGCTACACCTTC. Amino acids: CASSYYPRSYGYTF.

This clonotype was observed a handful of times. This chain uses TRBV25-1 with TRBJ2-1; D ambiguous. The CDR3 is made up of 12 amino acids. V was shortened by 5 bases and J by 10 bases, with 12 bases between the two germline ends. CDR1 is MGHDK and CDR2 is SYGVNS in the germline V gene. CDR3 bases: TGTGCCAGCAGTTTGATGGTTGGGGAGCAGTTCTTC. Translating it yields CASSLMVGEQFF.

In its sample, this clonotype was seen a few times. The chain has TRBV20-1 and TRBJ1-3; D unclear. From germline, CDR1 is DFQATT and CDR2 SNEGSKA (reference sequence). The CDR3 is 13 amino acids. Trimming cost V 3 bases and J 2 bases, with 8 bases left between them. CDR3 in DNA: TGCAGTGCTAGTTACGGGACTGGAAACACCATATATTTT. Translating it yields CSASYGTGNTIYF.

This sequence joins TRBV5-1 and TRBJ2-7; TRBD1 aligns across 7 bases. The CDR3 runs 15 residues. CDR1 and CDR2 from the germline V gene are SGHRS and YFSETQ. V shed 8 bases and J 3 bases; nucleotides not matched to a gene: 14. The CDR3 reads CASTKGTVGSYEQYF. DNA of the CDR3: TGCGCCAGTACAAAAGGGACAGTTGGGAGCTACGAGCAGTACTTC. Combining the CDR3 with reference TRBV5-1 and TRBJ2-7 gives the whole variable domain KAGVTQTPRYLIKTRGQQVTLSCSPISGHRSVSWYQQTPGQGLQFLFEYFSETQRNKGNFPGRFSGRQFSNSRSEMNVSTLELGDSALYLCASTKGTVGSYEQYFGPGTRLTVT.

This clonotype appeared a few times. The chain uses TRBV3-1 and TRBJ2-3; TRBD2 agrees at 14 bases. With V trimmed by 4 bases and J by 2 bases, 2 bases remained unmatched. The CDR3 loop spans 16 amino acids. Germline lookup yields CDR1 LGHDT and CDR2 YNNKEL (reference sequence). The chain's CDR3 is CASSRLAGGHTDTQYF. CDR3 bases: TGTGCCAGCAGCCGACTAGCGGGGGGGCACACAGATACGCAGTATTTT.

CDR3 DNA: TGTGCCAGCAGCGCGCCCTTAACCGGGACAGGGGGCGGTACGCAGTATTTT. As protein: CASSAPLTGTGGGTQYF. V usage is TRBV9 and J usage is TRBJ2-3, with TRBD1 identical over 12 bases. Germline assignment: CDR1 SGDLS and CDR2 YYNGEE. The CDR3 is 17 amino acids. The V and J ends lost 3 bases and 8 bases, in that order; junction bases with no gene match: 13.

The sample holds many counts of this clonotype. The chain is built from TRBV12-3 or TRBV12-4 and TRBJ1-5, with 7 bases fitting TRBD1. The CDR3 extends over 14 amino acids. Germline trimming cut 6 bases from V and 5 bases from J; bases unmatched to any gene: 7. The CDR3 DNA reads TGTGCCAGCAGCCCAGGGGGGATCTATCAGCCCCAGCATTTT. Protein: CASSPGGIYQPQHF.

This clonotype has more than one count but fewer than ten. This chain connects TRBV7-9 to TRBJ1-1, with TRBD1 as a possible D gene (5 bases). V dropped 7 bases and J dropped 3 bases, with 15 bases sitting between them. Germline CDR1 SEHNR, CDR2 FQNEAQ (reference sequence). This CDR3 has 14 amino acids. The CDR3 DNA follows: TGTGCCAGCATGACAGCATACGGTGACACTGAAGCTTTCTTT. Translating it yields CASMTAYGDTEAFF.

This clonotype was counted at least ten times. The V call is TRBV20-1, the J call TRBJ2-1; 12 bases map to TRBD2. The CDR3 contains 15 residues. The junction had 5 bases not matched to a gene; V was cut back by 3 bases and J by 5 bases. CDR1 is DFQATT and CDR2 is SNEGSKA in the germline V gene (reference sequence). The CDR3 DNA sequence: TGCAGTGCTAGCCAGTCTAGCGGGGGGGACAATGAGCAGTTCTTC. Translation: CSASQSSGGDNEQFF.

The table lists this clonotype with a few counts. The rearrangement joins TRBV3-1 to TRBJ2-1; TRBD1 might be the D (5 bases). From germline, CDR1 is LGHDT and CDR2 YNNKEL (reference sequence). CDR3 size: 14 residues. Trimming took off 0 bases at V and 7 bases at J, with 10 bases between the two ends. The CDR3 protein is CASSQEDSRNEQFF. DNA for the CDR3: TGTGCCAGCAGCCAAGAAGACAGTAGGAATGAGCAGTTCTTC.

The chain uses TRBV28 and TRBJ2-5; tentatively, D is TRBD1 (6 bases). The germline V and J ends were trimmed by 4 bases and 0 bases, with 6 bases remaining between them. The CDR3 is 13 residues long. Germline loops: CDR1 MDHEN, CDR2 SYDVKM. In nucleotides, the CDR3 is TGTGCCAGCAGTTGGGACAACCAAGAGACCCAGTACTTC. This codes for CASSWDNQETQYF.

The rearrangement uses TRBV12-3 or TRBV12-4 and TRBJ2-1, with 9 bases matching TRBD1. The V gene end was trimmed by 3 bases and the J gene end by 6 bases; junction bases not matched to a gene: 3. There are 14 residues in the CDR3. CDR3 sequence: CASSFGTGINEQFF. The CDR3 coding sequence is TGTGCCAGCAGTTTCGGGACAGGGATCAATGAGCAGTTCTTC.

CDR3 nucleotides: TGTGCCAGCAGTTACCAAAGCGGGTTCCGGGGAGATACGCAGTATTTT. This encodes CASSYQSGFRGDTQYF. The J gene is TRBJ2-3, the V gene TRBV6-6, with a weak D call TRBD2 (6 bases). Germline values: CDR1 MNHNY, CDR2 SVGAGI (reference sequence). The ends were cut back, 2 bases at V and 5 bases at J, with 17 bases in the middle. The CDR3 loop spans 16 amino acids.

This sequence joins TRBV6-1 and TRBJ1-1; 9 bases align to TRBD1. The CDR3 totals 16 residues. Germline lookup yields CDR1 MNHNS and CDR2 SASEGT. The ends lost 4 bases at V and 0 bases at J; junction bases unmatched: 6. The CDR3 region is CASSAQGTGLNTEAFF. CDR3 sequence (DNA): TGTGCCAGCAGTGCCCAAGGGACAGGGTTGAACACTGAAGCTTTCTTT.

This clonotype was counted a few times. The genes are TRBV3-1 and TRBJ2-2, with D possibly being TRBD1 or TRBD2 (6 bases each). The germline CDR1 and CDR2 sequences are LGHDT and YNNKEL (reference sequence). The CDR3 extends over 14 amino acids. Trimming pared 4 bases from V and 4 bases from J, leaving 10 bases between. CDR3 nucleotides: TGTGCCAGCAGCCGCGGGACAATCACCGGGGAGCTGTTTTTT. It translates to CASSRGTITGELFF. The full variable domain, with the rest looked up from reference TRBV3-1 and TRBJ2-2, is DTAVSQTPKYLVTQMGNDKSIKCEQNLGHDTMYWYKQDSKKFLKIMFSYNNKELIINETVPNRFSPKSPDKAHLNLHINSLELGDSAVYFCASSRGTITGELFFGEGSRLTVL.

The gene calls are TRBV6-5 and TRBJ1-6; D gene uncertain. Trimming took off 0 bases at V and 3 bases at J, with 9 bases between the two ends. Germline CDR1 is MNHEY and CDR2 is SVGAGI. The CDR3 runs 16 residues. CDR3 DNA sequence: TGTGCCAGCAGTTACTCGATGGAAAACTATAATTCACCCCTCCACTTT. Protein: CASSYSMENYNSPLHF.

This clonotype came up a few times. This sequence joins TRBV6-1 and TRBJ2-4, with 8 bases lining up with TRBD1. This CDR3 is built from 13 residues. J gave up 8 bases and V 5 bases, and 5 bases lay outside the gene matches. The germline V gene has CDR1 MNHNS and CDR2 SASEGT. The CDR3 region has the DNA TGTGCCAGCAGTCCCGACAGGGGATACATTCAGTACTTC. Protein sequence: CASSPDRGYIQYF.

This clonotype was found a few times. The genes are TRBV5-5 and TRBJ1-4, with 9 nucleotides matching TRBD1. The germline V gene has CDR1 SGHKS and CDR2 YYEKEE (reference sequence). The trim removed 4 bases at V and 8 bases at J, leaving 9 bases unmatched. The CDR3 length is 15 residues. DNA for the CDR3: TGTGCCAGCAGCGGACAGGGGCGGAGTGAAGAAAAACTGTTTTTT. Protein product: CASSGQGRSEEKLFF.

This clonotype came up a few times. The chain has TRBV29-1 and TRBJ2-3, with D unclear. V lost 7 bases, J lost 1 base, and 12 bases lay in between. Germline V gene sequence: CDR1 SQVTM, CDR2 ANQGSEA. The CDR3 spans 13 residues. The chain's CDR3 is CSATRWGTDTQYF. Here the CDR3 DNA reads TGCAGCGCTACTCGGTGGGGCACAGATACGCAGTATTTT.